This T cell receptor beta chain originates from a study of blood T cell repertoires in COVID-19. Authors' analysis steps: By means of reference gene primer amplification, nucleated cell counts were estimated. The repertoire was sequenced with immunoSEQ multiplex PCR; TCRdb's copy has only in-frame clones and lacks some. V, J and clone size are taken as reported in that table, and D and trimming were inferred from the DNA itself. The sample records about 120,000 clones, more than 70% being singletons. Sequenced material: peripheral blood. This TCR came from a human donor in a cohort sampled during active COVID-19.

CDR3 DNA sequence: TGTGCCAGTAGTATAATGCAAGGCGGCCACAATCAGCCCCAGCATTTT. Amino acid sequence: CASSIMQGGHNQPQHF. The rearrangement links TRBV19 to TRBJ1-5, with D uncertain. This CDR3 has 16 amino acids. V lost 2 bases and J lost 3, with 14 bases in between. In germline, CDR1 is LNHDA, CDR2 SQIVND (reference sequence).